The 3 T cell receptor beta chains below come from one sample, sequenced in a study of T-cell memory formation after mild COVID-19. TCRdb analysed the 5' RACE reads with MiXCR anew, one entry per CDR3 protein. The sample shows roughly 310,000 distinct CDR3 sequences, around a sixth of them seen only once. Sample: PBMCs or a T cell subset sorted from them (not recorded which). The receptors stem from a man between 18 and 35 years old who had mild COVID-19 (a few samples of this study predate the infection). Cell type and time point are not known.

This clonotype occurred a few times. The V and J genes are TRBV20-1 and TRBJ2-7; D might be TRBD1 (6 bases). This CDR3 is built from 14 residues. The germline CDR1 and CDR2 sequences are DFQATT and SNEGSKA (reference sequence). V was clipped by 3 bases and J by 6 bases, with 18 bases between them. The CDR3: CSARAQGVVPEQYF. The CDR3 DNA is TGCAGTGCTAGGGCACAGGGCGTCGTCCCCGAGCAGTACTTC.

This clonotype occurred a few times. CDR3 in DNA: TGCGCCAGCAGCCTACAACAGGCGGGCGGCTACACCTTC. Amino acid sequence: CASSLQQAGGYTF. The chain recombines TRBV4-3 with TRBJ1-2, with D perhaps TRBD1 (5 bases). Germline lookup yields CDR1 LGHNA and CDR2 YSLEER. Trimming took off 4 bases at V and 8 bases at J, with 14 bases between the two ends. The CDR3 loop spans 13 amino acids.

The rearrangement uses TRBV6-5 and TRBJ1-4, with D unresolved. V lost 2 bases and J 8 bases, leaving 18 bases between the germline ends. The CDR3 totals 16 residues. Per germline, CDR1 MNHEY and CDR2 SVGAGI. This chain's CDR3 is CASSYDSDELGEKLFF. The CDR3 DNA reads TGTGCCAGCAGTTACGACTCGGACGAGCTGGGCGAAAAACTGTTTTTT.